These 13 T cell receptor beta chains share one sample of origin, sequenced in a study of a mutant IDH1 vaccine in newly diagnosed glioma. Assay used: immunoSEQ multiplex PCR; TCRdb lists only in-frame clones, some missing. The sample records around 41,000 clones, about 83% being singletons. No antigen is known for these receptors. Time point indicated: week 11, during vaccination. What each vaccine dose contained was 300 ug of mutant IDH1 20-mer peptide, accompanied by topical imiquimod. The source was PBMCs, collected from a glioma patient whose treatment included an IDH1 peptide vaccine. All receptors derive from a man aged 40-49 years with glioma.

This chain links TRBV20-1 with TRBJ2-7; 7 positions agree with TRBD1. This CDR3 has 11 amino acids. The trim removed 5 bases at V and 7 bases at J, leaving 5 bases unmatched. Per germline, CDR1 DFQATT and CDR2 SNEGSKA (reference sequence). The DNA for the CDR3 is TGCAGTGCTTGGGACAGTCAAGAGCAGTACTTC. It codes for CSAWDSQEQYF.

This clone was observed a handful of times. V usage is TRBV4-2 and J usage is TRBJ2-7; D unresolved. The CDR3 spans 13 residues. Trimming stripped 1 base from V and 4 bases from J, with 8 bases between. CDR1 and CDR2 (germline): LGHNA, YNFKEQ. CDR3 region: CASSQAVVYEQYF. The CDR3 DNA reads TGTGCCAGCAGCCAAGCTGTCGTGTACGAGCAGTACTTC.

J is TRBJ2-1 and V is TRBV7-6; TRBD2 agrees at 7 bases. The V segment lost 1 base and the J segment 6 bases; nucleotides outside the gene matches: 6. The CDR3 is 15 amino acids. Germline assignment: CDR1 SGHVS and CDR2 FNYEAQ. The CDR3, as DNA: TGTGCCAGCAGCTTAGGGGGGAGGGCCCTCAATGAGCAGTTCTTC. It is translated as CASSLGGRALNEQFF.

This sequence joins TRBV10-3 and TRBJ1-5; possibly TRBD1 for D (6 bases). Germline CDR1 ENHRY, CDR2 SYGVKD. Deletions cut 8 bases from V and 6 bases from J, with 20 bases between. The CDR3 length is 15 residues. The DNA of the CDR3 is TGTGCCATCGGGGCAGGGCAGGGGAGAACTCAGCCCCAGCATTTT. Translation: CAIGAGQGRTQPQHF.

The CDR3: CASSQVLFGQGEYEQYF. The CDR3 DNA reads as TGTGCCAGCAGCCAAGTCTTATTCGGGCAGGGGGAGTACGAGCAGTACTTC. This sequence joins TRBV4-2 and TRBJ2-7, with 7 nucleotides matching TRBD1. Germline CDR1 and CDR2: LGHNA and YNFKEQ. Germline trimming cut 1 base from V and 4 bases from J; bases unmatched to any gene: 13. CDR3 size: 17 residues.

The chain couples TRBV9 to TRBJ2-7; D is possibly TRBD2 (5 bases). Between the trimmed V and J ends, which lost 0 bases and 4 bases, there was a span of 14 bases. Germline V CDR1 and CDR2: SGDLS, YYNGEE. The length of the CDR3 is 15 residues. This CDR3 is CASSVASGSPYEQYF. The DNA for the CDR3 is TGTGCCAGCAGCGTAGCTTCGGGATCACCATACGAGCAGTACTTC.

V and J are TRBV19 and TRBJ2-7; TRBD1 is a possible D gene (5 bases). The CDR3 spans 13 residues. CDR1 is LNHDA, CDR2 SQIVND, per germline (reference sequence). Trimming pared 1 base from V and 3 bases from J, leaving 7 bases between. The CDR3 DNA sequence: TGTGCCAGTAGTATAGGCCAGGGCTACGAGCAGTACTTC. This codes for CASSIGQGYEQYF.

This clone was found once. The gene calls are TRBV15 and TRBJ2-1; TRBD2 agrees at 10 bases. V lost 3 bases and J lost 5; bases outside the gene matches: 4. Germline V gene sequence: CDR1 LNHNV, CDR2 YYDKDF (reference sequence). The CDR3 sequence is 15 residues long. The CDR3 reads CATSRDSGRNNEQFF. CDR3 coding DNA: TGTGCCACCAGCAGGGATAGCGGGAGGAACAATGAGCAGTTCTTC. Variable domain in full (rest from reference TRBV15 and TRBJ2-1): DAMVIQNPRYQVTQFGKPVTLSCSQTLNHNVMYWYQQKSSQAPKLLFHYYDKDFNNEADTPDNFQSRRPNTSFCFLDIRSPGLGDTAMYLCATSRDSGRNNEQFFGPGTRLTVL.

The CDR3 bases are TGCGCCAGCAGCGTGGGTGTGGTGACTGAAGCTTTCTTT. As protein: CASSVGVVTEAFF. The chain recombines TRBV5-1 with TRBJ1-1; no clear D gene. Germline V gene lookup returns CDR1 SGHRS and CDR2 YFSETQ. Trimming took 4 bases from V and 5 from J, leaving 12 bases between them. This CDR3 is 13 amino acids long.

This sequence joins TRBV19 and TRBJ2-2; TRBD1 matches 9 bases. The germline V gene has CDR1 LNHDA and CDR2 SQIVND (reference sequence). Trimming cost V 7 bases and J 5 bases; bases outside gene matches: 20. The CDR3 runs to 19 residues. The CDR3 bases are TGTGCCAGTACCGAGGAACTATGGGACAGGGCGGGGGAGACCGGGGAGCTGTTTTTT. Protein: CASTEELWDRAGETGELFF.

This clone has only one observation. The rearrangement uses TRBV4-2 and TRBJ2-6; the D gene is possibly TRBD2 (6 bases). CDR1 is LGHNA, CDR2 YNFKEQ, per germline. The CDR3 sequence is 17 residues long. Trimming removed 2 bases from V and 0 bases from J, with 11 bases in between. CDR3 sequence reads: CASSQTGLPSGANVLTF. CDR3 DNA: TGTGCCAGCAGCCAAACGGGACTTCCCTCTGGGGCCAACGTCCTGACTTTC.

The chain couples TRBV1 to TRBJ2-7; TRBD2, the D gene given by the table, was not confirmed from the DNA. TRBV1 is a pseudogene locus. The CDR3 is 15 amino acids. The CDR3 DNA reads TGCACCAGCAGCCAAGTAGCGGGATCTTCCTACGAGCAGTACTTC. Protein: CTSSQVAGSSYEQYF.

The V and J genes are TRBV7-3 and TRBJ2-5, with 9 bases fitting TRBD2. Germline CDR1 reads SGHTA; CDR2 reads FQGTGA. The V segment lost 1 base and the J segment 5 bases; nucleotides outside the gene matches: 5. This CDR3 is 15 amino acids long. The CDR3 loop reads CASSLSGTSWETQYF. The CDR3 DNA follows: TGTGCCAGCAGCTTAAGTGGGACTAGCTGGGAGACCCAGTACTTC.